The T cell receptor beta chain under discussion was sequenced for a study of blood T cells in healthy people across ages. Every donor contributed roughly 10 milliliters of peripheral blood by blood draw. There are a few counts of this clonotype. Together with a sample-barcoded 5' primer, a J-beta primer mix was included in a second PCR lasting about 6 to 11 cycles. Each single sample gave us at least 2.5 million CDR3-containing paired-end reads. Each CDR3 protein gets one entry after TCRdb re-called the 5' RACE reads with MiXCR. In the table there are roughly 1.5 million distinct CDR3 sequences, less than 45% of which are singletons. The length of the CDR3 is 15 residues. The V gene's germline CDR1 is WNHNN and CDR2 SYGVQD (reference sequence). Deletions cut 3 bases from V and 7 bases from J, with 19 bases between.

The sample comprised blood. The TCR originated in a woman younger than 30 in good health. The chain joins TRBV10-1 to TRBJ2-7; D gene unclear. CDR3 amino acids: CASSDVGRMDGEQYF. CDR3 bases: TGCGCCAGCAGTGACGTGGGTCGGATGGATGGGGAGCAGTACTTC.